A selection of T cell receptor beta chains follows, all from one sample in a study of CD8+ T cells in alopecia areata. Clones were sequenced by immunoSEQ multiplex PCR, and TCRdb holds only the in-frame ones, with some missing. The sample lists about 91,000 clones, around two fifths seen once, with 0.75% to 0.9% in the top ten. The material sequenced was CD4+ T cells sorted from blood. The receptors come from a human donor with alopecia areata. The CDR3 runs from the conserved cysteine through the conserved F or W. D genes are given only for firm matches. Clone sizes are given selectively: once, few, many, or a class where the clone is expanded.

V: TRBV28
D: TRBD1
size: NA
J: TRBJ1-1
DNA: TGTGCCAGCAGTTTGCCCGGGACAGGGGGCGATACTGAAGCTTTCTTT
CDR3: CASSLPGTGGDTEAFF

V: TRBV27
D: NA
size: once
J: TRBJ2-4
DNA: TGTGCCAGCAGTCCACTGGTTGGAACCAAAAACATTCAGTACTTC
CDR3: CASSPLVGTKNIQYF

V: TRBV5-6
D: TRBD1
size: NA
J: TRBJ2-7
DNA: TGTGCCAGCAGTTCCGGGACAGGGATCTACGAGCAGTACTTC
CDR3: CASSSGTGIYEQYF

V: TRBV28
D: NA
size: NA
J: TRBJ1-1
DNA: TGTGCCAGCAGTTTTATAGGGAACACTGAAGCTTTCTTT
CDR3: CASSFIGNTEAFF

V: TRBV28
D: NA
size: NA
J: TRBJ2-7
DNA: TGTGCCAGCAGTGCCCTGACAGGTAACCGCTACGAGCAGTACTTC
CDR3: CASSALTGNRYEQYF

V: TRBV7-2
D: NA
size: NA
J: TRBJ2-1
DNA: TGTGCCAGCAGCTTTGGCAGAAGGCTCAACTTTGAGCAGTTCTTC
CDR3: CASSFGRRLNFEQFF

V: TRBV6-5
D: TRBD1
size: NA
J: TRBJ2-6
DNA: TGTGCCAGCAGCAGGACAGGGTTCGGAGCCAACGTCCTGACTTTC
CDR3: CASSRTGFGANVLTF

V: TRBV29-1
D: TRBD1
size: NA
J: TRBJ1-2
DNA: TGCAGCGTCGGGACAGGGGGTGGCTATGGCTACACCTTC
CDR3: CSVGTGGGYGYTF

V: TRBV6-5
D: NA
size: few
J: TRBJ1-1
DNA: TGTGCCAGTTGGGGGTACACTGAAGCTTTCTTT
CDR3: CASWGYTEAFF

V: TRBV30
D: TRBD1
size: few
J: TRBJ2-2
DNA: TGTGCCTGGCAACTAACAGGGGCTAACGGGGAGCTGTTTTTT
CDR3: CAWQLTGANGELFF

V: TRBV28
D: TRBD2
size: few
J: TRBJ2-1
DNA: TGTGCCAGCAGTTTACATAGCGGGGGATCCAATGAGCAGTTCTTC
CDR3: CASSLHSGGSNEQFF

V: TRBV2
D: NA
size: NA
J: TRBJ2-1
DNA: TGTGCCAGCAGTAGGACTTCGGGGGAGCAGTTCTTC
CDR3: CASSRTSGEQFF

V: TRBV6-5
D: NA
size: NA
J: TRBJ1-4
DNA: TGTGCCAGCAGCCGCGGAGCGGGGAATGTAAAACTGTTTTTT
CDR3: CASSRGAGNVKLFF

V: TRBV30
D: NA
size: NA
J: TRBJ2-1
DNA: TGTGCCTGGAGTTACATGGTCGGGGGGCAGTTCTTC
CDR3: CAWSYMVGGQFF

V: TRBV29-1
D: TRBD2
size: few
J: TRBJ2-1
DNA: TGCAGCGTCATATCTATAGCGGGAGAGACCTACAATGAGCAGTTCTTC
CDR3: CSVISIAGETYNEQFF

V: TRBV7-2
D: TRBD2
size: NA
J: TRBJ2-7
DNA: TGTGCCAGCAGCTTAGGCGGGAGCGCCGAGCAGTACTTC
CDR3: CASSLGGSAEQYF

V: TRBV29-1
D: NA
size: NA
J: TRBJ1-1
DNA: TGCAGCGCGGGACGGAACACTGAAGCTTTCTTT
CDR3: CSAGRNTEAFF

V: TRBV20-1
D: NA
size: NA
J: TRBJ2-3
DNA: TGCAGTGCCCAACCTGAAGATACGCAGTATTTT
CDR3: CSAQPEDTQYF

V: TRBV28
D: TRBD2
size: NA
J: TRBJ2-7
DNA: TGTGCCAGCATTCCGGGGGGACGGTCCTACGAGCAGTACTTC
CDR3: CASIPGGRSYEQYF

V: TRBV4-1
D: NA
size: many
J: TRBJ2-1
DNA: TGCGCCAGCAGCCAAGGATCAAGGGTCTACAATGAGCAGTTCTTC
CDR3: CASSQGSRVYNEQFF

V: TRBV18
D: TRBD1
size: few
J: TRBJ2-5
DNA: TGTGCCAGCTCACCCCGACAGGGTCAGGAGACCCAGTACTTC
CDR3: CASSPRQGQETQYF

V: TRBV28
D: NA
size: NA
J: TRBJ1-5
DNA: TGTGCCAGCAGCCCTGACCAGGGGTTTTGGCCCCAGCATTTT
CDR3: CASSPDQGFWPQHF

V: TRBV5-1
D: NA
size: NA
J: TRBJ2-7
DNA: TGCGCCAGCAGCCCCTTCGGGCAGTACTTC
CDR3: CASSPFGQYF

V: TRBV29-1
D: TRBD1
size: NA
J: TRBJ1-2
DNA: TGCAGCGTTGAGGGACAGGGCGTTTACTATGGCTACACCTTC
CDR3: CSVEGQGVYYGYTF

V: TRBV5-1
D: NA
size: NA
J: TRBJ2-7
DNA: TGCGCCAGCAGCTTAGGCCGGGGGCCCTCCTACGAGCAGTACTTC
CDR3: CASSLGRGPSYEQYF

V: TRBV29-1
D: TRBD1
size: few
J: TRBJ2-2
DNA: TGCAGCGTCGAGGGGGGACAGGGGAGGACCGGGGAGCTGTTTTTT
CDR3: CSVEGGQGRTGELFF

V: TRBV30
D: NA
size: NA
J: TRBJ2-7
DNA: TGTGCTATCGAAGTCGGTGTCCACTACGAGCAGTACTTC
CDR3: CAIEVGVHYEQYF

V: TRBV30
D: TRBD1
size: NA
J: TRBJ2-3
DNA: TGTGCCTGGAGCAGGGGGCGAGGGGATACGCAGTATTTT
CDR3: CAWSRGRGDTQYF

V: TRBV2
D: TRBD1
size: few
J: TRBJ2-5
DNA: TGTGCCAGCACCCGGGACAGTGAAGAGACCCAGTACTTC
CDR3: CASTRDSEETQYF

V: TRBV11-2
D: NA
size: NA
J: TRBJ2-2
DNA: TGTGCCAGCAGCCCATTAGCGCGAGCTGAAGGGGAGCTGTTTTTT
CDR3: CASSPLARAEGELFF

V: TRBV29-1
D: TRBD1
size: NA
J: TRBJ2-5
DNA: TGCAGCGCCTCACCGGGACAGGGTGACGGGGAGACCCAGTACTTC
CDR3: CSASPGQGDGETQYF

V: TRBV5-1
D: NA
size: NA
J: TRBJ2-3
DNA: TGCGCCAGCAGCTTTATCTCTCGCACAGATACGCAGTATTTT
CDR3: CASSFISRTDTQYF

V: TRBV30
D: NA
size: few
J: TRBJ1-6
DNA: TGTGCCTGGAGTGTACATTCACCCCTCCACTTT
CDR3: CAWSVHSPLHF

V: TRBV30
D: NA
size: few
J: TRBJ2-7
DNA: TGTGCTACCGACCGGATGACCTACGAGCAGTACTTC
CDR3: CATDRMTYEQYF

V: TRBV30
D: TRBD1
size: NA
J: TRBJ1-1
DNA: TGTGCCTGGATGCCTCTAACAGGGGCGAACACTGAAGCTTTCTTT
CDR3: CAWMPLTGANTEAFF

V: TRBV6-5
D: NA
size: few
J: TRBJ2-7
DNA: TGTGCCAGCGGGGTAGACGGGAGCTCCTACGAGCAGTACTTC
CDR3: CASGVDGSSYEQYF

V: TRBV28
D: TRBD2
size: NA
J: TRBJ2-1
DNA: TGTGCCAGCAGGACTAGCGGGAGCTACAATGAGCAGTTCTTC
CDR3: CASRTSGSYNEQFF

V: TRBV7-2
D: NA
size: once
J: TRBJ2-1
DNA: TGTGCCAGCAGTCTTTGGGGCAATGAGCAGTTCTTC
CDR3: CASSLWGNEQFF

V: TRBV7-2
D: NA
size: NA
J: TRBJ2-2
DNA: TGTGCCAGCAGCACCGGACCCACCGGGGAGCTGTTTTTT
CDR3: CASSTGPTGELFF

V: TRBV29-1
D: TRBD1
size: NA
J: TRBJ2-5
DNA: TGCAGCACGGAGGCCCGGACAGGGATAGAGGAGACCCAGTACTTC
CDR3: CSTEARTGIEETQYF

V: TRBV28
D: NA
size: few
J: TRBJ1-6
DNA: TGTGCCAGCAGTTTGGGGCGATCACCCCTCCACTTT
CDR3: CASSLGRSPLHF

V: TRBV2
D: TRBD1
size: few
J: TRBJ1-2
DNA: TGTGCCAGCAGTAACAGGGGTTATGGCTACACCTTC
CDR3: CASSNRGYGYTF